This paragraph reports one T cell receptor beta chain. The sample originates from a study of blood T cell repertoires in COVID-19. Overall study context: The analysed material was cDNA or gDNA that came from T cells, B-cell-depleted T cells, or PBMCs.

Participants were aged about 18 to 100 years from about two dozen US areas. With 7 bases removed from V and 3 bases from J, the gap between germline ends came to 13 bases. The length of the CDR3 is 14 residues. Germline CDR1 is MNHEY and CDR2 is SVGAGI. In the authors' methods: Estimation of nucleated cell counts was performed using reference gene primer amplification. Repertoires were generated with immunoSEQ multiplex PCR, while TCRdb's copy carries only in-frame clones and drops some. The DNA gave D and trimming, while V, J and clone size come from that table. Of roughly 250,000 clones listed, roughly 88% were seen once; the top ten hold roughly 4%.

Material for sequencing was PBMCs or T cells enriched from blood (not recorded which). The genes are TRBV6-5 and TRBJ1-5; D remains ambiguous. The clonotype comes from a young woman who had recovered from COVID-19. This CDR3 is CASTPPGDNQPQHF. The DNA for the CDR3 is TGTGCCAGCACCCCCCCGGGTGACAATCAGCCCCAGCATTTT.